This T cell receptor beta chain was identified during a study of cytomegalovirus exposure and HLA in healthy donors. Notes on the study in general: A reported reduction in N-insertions relative to the approximately 690-donor mean was seen in an Asian-associated ancestry cluster in a later analysis. It has been reported that TCR beta sequences accurately predicted the HLA-A and HLA-B alleles of most subjects. In vitro, three CMV-associated chains proved specific for CMV antigens.

Use of 60 Vbeta and 13 Jbeta primers characterized the PCR. The data were produced by immunoSEQ multiplex PCR, yet TCRdb's version contains in-frame clones alone and is incomplete. This sample has over 75,000 clones, with 70% to 80% found just once. V lost 0 bases, J lost 4 bases, and 12 bases lay in between. CDR1 and CDR2 (germline): LGHNA, YNFKEQ. The CDR3 is 15 amino acids. With regard to this clone: Its antigen is not identified.

This clonotype originated in a male donor in good health and CMV-seropositive. V usage is TRBV4-2 and J usage is TRBJ1-2, with TRBD1 as a possible D gene (6 bases). The sample taken for sequencing was PBMCs. Written as DNA, the CDR3 is TGTGCCAGCAGCCAAGATTGGGGGCGAACCTATGGCTACACCTTC. As protein: CASSQDWGRTYGYTF.